This is a list of T cell receptor beta chains from one sample in a study of kidney transplant recipient with SARS-CoV-2 infection. TCRdb independently ran MiXCR on the reads; one entry per CDR3 protein. The table shows 200,000 to 250,000 distinct CDR3 sequences, with under 30% occurring only once. Sample: a blood sample, taken at baseline and on day 111 from a kidney transplant recipient. These receptors all come from a male patient between 25 and 40 years old who had COVID-19 and was a kidney transplant recipient. Some T cells may be supplied by the graft donor. The CDR3 runs from the conserved cysteine through the conserved F or W. A D gene is named only where the DNA matches it firmly. Clone size is given for some rows only: seen once, a few or many times, or a class if the clone is expanded.

j_call clone_size d_call v_call cdr3_nt cdr3_aa
TRBJ1-1 many TRBD1 TRBV19 TGTGCCAGTAGTATAGATCGGGACCCGGGACAGGAAGCTTTCTTT CASSIDRDPGQEAFF
TRBJ1-6 many NA TRBV4-3 TGCGCCAGCAGCCCGGTCGCCTATAATTCACCCCTCCACTTT CASSPVAYNSPLHF
TRBJ1-2 many NA TRBV28 TGTGCCAGCAGTTTGAGACAGGCTCTAAACTATGGCTACACCTTC CASSLRQALNYGYTF
TRBJ1-2 many NA TRBV7-2 TGTGCCAGCAGCACTTTAGCCAGAGACGGAAAGACCTATGGCTACACCTTC CASSTLARDGKTYGYTF
TRBJ1-6 many NA TRBV6-5 TGTGCCAGCAGTTACAGGAACAGGCAAAATTCACCCCTCCACTTT CASSYRNRQNSPLHF
TRBJ1-2 NA NA TRBV7-2 TGTGCCAGCAGCTCAGACTACAGAGACGGAAAGACCTATGGCTACACCTTC CASSSDYRDGKTYGYTF
TRBJ1-1 many NA TRBV30 TGTGCCTGGAGTAGGGGCAGGGATACTGAAGCTTTCTTT CAWSRGRDTEAFF
TRBJ2-1 few NA TRBV20-1 TGCAGTGCCATCGGGACCATACGGGAATACAATGAGCAGTTCTTC CSAIGTIREYNEQFF
TRBJ2-3 NA NA TRBV6-6 TGTGCCAGCAGTTACTCTAATTTAGCAGATACGCAGTATTTT CASSYSNLADTQYF
TRBJ1-2 NA NA TRBV3-1 TGTGCCAGCAGCTGGAAAGGCACCCTTCGAAAGACCTATGGCTACACCTTC CASSWKGTLRKTYGYTF
TRBJ2-7 many TRBD2 TRBV7-8 TGTGCCAGCAGCTTAGGGGCCGGGACTAGCCACGAGCAGTACTTC CASSLGAGTSHEQYF
TRBJ2-2 NA TRBD2 TRBV6-4 TGTGCCAGCAGAGATCCAGCGGGGGGGAACACCGGGGAGCTGTTTTTT CASRDPAGGNTGELFF
TRBJ1-2 many NA TRBV28 TGTGCCAGCAGTCCCGGCAGGGAGGGCTACACCTTC CASSPGREGYTF
TRBJ2-3 NA NA TRBV19 TGTGCCGGTAGTATCATGGATACGCAGTATTTT CAGSIMDTQYF
TRBJ2-1 many TRBD1 TRBV7-9 TGTGCCAGCAGCTTCGGACAGGCTGGGGTCCATGAGCAGTTCTTC CASSFGQAGVHEQFF
TRBJ2-1 many NA TRBV7-9 TGTGCCAGCAGCTTATCGCGGATGGGGCCTAGTGAGCAGTTCTTC CASSLSRMGPSEQFF
TRBJ1-1 many NA TRBV5-1 TGCGCCAGCAGCCGAGGGTGGCCATCCTCTACCCAGGCGCCTGAAGCTTTCTTT CASSRGWPSSTQAPEAFF
TRBJ2-3 few NA TRBV20-1 TGCAGTGCAGGTCTAGCGAGATTCACAGATACGCAGTATTTT CSAGLARFTDTQYF
TRBJ1-2 many NA TRBV7-5 NA CISVPEKSREVGKTYGYTF
TRBJ1-2 many NA TRBV7-2 TGTGCCAGCAGCATTAGCGACAGAGACGGAAAGACCTATGGCTACACCTTC CASSISDRDGKTYGYTF
TRBJ2-7 many NA TRBV9 TGTGCCAGCAGCGTAGAGGGGCGGATCTACGAGCAGTACTTC CASSVEGRIYEQYF
TRBJ1-2 many NA TRBV7-5 NA CISVPECLGEVGKTYGYTF
TRBJ2-7 many TRBD1 TRBV11-2 TGTGCCAGCAGCCCCGGGACAGGGGCCCCAGGCTACGAGCAGTACTTC CASSPGTGAPGYEQYF
TRBJ1-2 many NA TRBV5-1 TGCGCCAGCAGCTTTCGGGCCACGTCCTATGGCTACACCTTC CASSFRATSYGYTF
TRBJ1-3 many NA TRBV5-4 TGTGCCAGCAGCTTGAGCTCTGGAAACACCATATATTTT CASSLSSGNTIYF
TRBJ2-3 once NA TRBV21-1 TGTGCCAGCAGCCCTCAGGTAGCTGCAGTCATGCAAGATACGCAGTATTTT CASSPQVAAVMQDTQYF
TRBJ2-6 many NA TRBV8-2 TGTGGCAAACCTTTCAGGATAACACAAAGTCGGGCCAACGTCCTGACTTTC CGKPFRITQSRANVLTF
TRBJ2-7 many NA TRBV7-6 TGTGCCAGCAGCGACGGGAGAGAGCAGTACTTC CASSDGREQYF
TRBJ1-2 many NA TRBV2 TGTGCCAGCAGCACTAGGACAGTCTATGGCTACACCTTC CASSTRTVYGYTF
TRBJ2-3 many NA TRBV3-2 TGTGCCAGCAGCCAAGGGGGACGCACAGATACGCAGTATTTT CASSQGGRTDTQYF
TRBJ2-7 many NA TRBV20-1 TGCAGTGCTAGCCTAGATGCCTACGAGCAGTACTTC CSASLDAYEQYF
TRBJ1-4 many TRBD1 TRBV6-5 TGTGCCAGCAGCCCGGGACAGGGGGCGGCTAATGAAAAACTGTTTTTT CASSPGQGAANEKLFF
TRBJ1-1 few NA TRBV19 TGTGCCAGTAGTACCCGGCCCCCGCAGGGAGGACTGGGGCCTGAAGCTTTCTTT CASSTRPPQGGLGPEAFF
TRBJ2-7 many NA TRBV28 TGTGCCAGCAGTGACTACTACGAGCAGTACTTC CASSDYYEQYF
TRBJ1-2 many NA TRBV10-3 TGTGCCATCAGTGTTGACGGTCTAGGCGGCTACACCTTC CAISVDGLGGYTF